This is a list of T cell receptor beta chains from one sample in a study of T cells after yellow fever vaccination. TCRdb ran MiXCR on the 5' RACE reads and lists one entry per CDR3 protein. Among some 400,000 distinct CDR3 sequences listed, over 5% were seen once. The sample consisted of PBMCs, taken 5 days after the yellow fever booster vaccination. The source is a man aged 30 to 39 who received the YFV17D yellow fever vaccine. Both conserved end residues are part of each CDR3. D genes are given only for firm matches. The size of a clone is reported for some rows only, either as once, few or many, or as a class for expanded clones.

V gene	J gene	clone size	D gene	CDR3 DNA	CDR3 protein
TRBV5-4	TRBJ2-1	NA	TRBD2	TGTGCCAGCAGCTTAGGTCCCGGGACTAGCGGCCAAGGGGCCCACAATGAGCAGTTCTTC	CASSLGPGTSGQGAHNEQFF
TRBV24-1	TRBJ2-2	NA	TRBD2	TGTGCCACCAGTGATTCCGGACTAGCGGGGTCCTCGAACACCGGGGAGCTGTTTTTT	CATSDSGLAGSSNTGELFF
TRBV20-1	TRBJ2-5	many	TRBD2	TGCAGTGTTGCTAGCGGGGGCCAAGAGACCCAGTACTTC	CSVASGGQETQYF
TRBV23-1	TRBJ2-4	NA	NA	TGCGCCAGCAGTCCCCCGGGCCCCCCGGCCAACAGCATTCAGTACTTC	CASSPPGPPANSIQYF
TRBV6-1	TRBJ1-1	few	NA	TGTGCCAGCAGTGAGGCGGCGGGTTCCACTGAAGCTTTCTTT	CASSEAAGSTEAFF
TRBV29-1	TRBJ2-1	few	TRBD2	TGCAGCGGTGTGTACCTCGGGACTAGTTACAATGAGCAGTTCTTC	CSGVYLGTSYNEQFF
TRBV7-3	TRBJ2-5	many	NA	TGTGCCAGCAGCTTATCCCGTAGGGGGGAGACCCAGTACTTC	CASSLSRRGETQYF
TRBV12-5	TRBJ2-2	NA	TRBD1	TGTGCTAGTGGTTGGGGGACAGCCAACACCGGGGAGCTGTTTTTT	CASGWGTANTGELFF
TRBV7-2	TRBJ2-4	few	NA	TGTGCCAGCAGCTCTTCAGTGGGCAAAAACATTCAGTACTTC	CASSSSVGKNIQYF
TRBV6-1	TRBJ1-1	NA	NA	TGTGCCAGCAGAAACAGGGTTAACGCTGAAGCTTTCTTT	CASRNRVNAEAFF
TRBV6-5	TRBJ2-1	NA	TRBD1	TGTGCCAGCAGTCGGGACAGAGATACAAATGAGCAGTTCTTC	CASSRDRDTNEQFF
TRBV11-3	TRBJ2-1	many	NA	TGTGCCAGCAGCGGCAGGGAATATGAGCAGTTCTTC	CASSGREYEQFF
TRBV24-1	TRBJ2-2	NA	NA	TGTGCCACCAGGGAAACAGGGCGCACCCCCGGGGAGCTGTTTTTT	CATRETGRTPGELFF
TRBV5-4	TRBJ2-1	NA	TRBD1	TGTGCCAGCAGCGCTGCCGGGACAGGGAGGAATGAGCAGTTCTTC	CASSAAGTGRNEQFF
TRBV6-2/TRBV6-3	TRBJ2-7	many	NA	TGTGCCAGCAGGGGACATCGGCAGTACTTC	CASRGHRQYF
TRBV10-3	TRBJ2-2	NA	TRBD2	TGTGCCATCACTAAACTAGCGGGAGGTTCTATAGACACCGGGGAGCTGTTTTTT	CAITKLAGGSIDTGELFF
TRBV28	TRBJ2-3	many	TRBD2	TGTGCCAGCAGCCGCGGGAGGGCCTACTATTTT	CASSRGRAYYF
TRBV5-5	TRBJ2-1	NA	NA	TGTGCCAGCAGCTTTACAGGGAAGACCTACAATGAGCAGTTCTTC	CASSFTGKTYNEQFF
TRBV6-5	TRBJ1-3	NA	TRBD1	TGTGCCAGCAGTTCTTTCCGGGACAGGGGATTTTCGGGTGGAAACACCATATATTTT	CASSSFRDRGFSGGNTIYF
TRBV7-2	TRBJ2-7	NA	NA	TGTGCCAGCAGCTTCTCCGGCGGAGACTACGAGCAGTACTTC	CASSFSGGDYEQYF
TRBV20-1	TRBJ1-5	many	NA	TGCAGTGCTAAGTCTGGGGGCAATCAGCCCCAGCATTTT	CSAKSGGNQPQHF
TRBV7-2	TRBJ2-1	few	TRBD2	TGTGCCAGCAGCTTACCTAGCGGGAGCGATACTGAGCAGTTCTTC	CASSLPSGSDTEQFF
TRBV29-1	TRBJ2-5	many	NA	TGCAGCGTTGAATGGTTCGAGCTTCTAGAGACCCAGTACTTC	CSVEWFELLETQYF
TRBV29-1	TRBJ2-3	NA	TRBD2	TGCAGCGCCCATGGACTAGTTGATCCGCAGTATTTT	CSAHGLVDPQYF
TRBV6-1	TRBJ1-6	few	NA	TGTGCCAGCAGTACAGGGTTGATGAGCTCCTATAATTCACCCCTCCACTTT	CASSTGLMSSYNSPLHF
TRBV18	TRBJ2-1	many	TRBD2	TGTGCCAGCTCACGTAGCGGGTCTACCTACAATGAGCAGTTCTTC	CASSRSGSTYNEQFF